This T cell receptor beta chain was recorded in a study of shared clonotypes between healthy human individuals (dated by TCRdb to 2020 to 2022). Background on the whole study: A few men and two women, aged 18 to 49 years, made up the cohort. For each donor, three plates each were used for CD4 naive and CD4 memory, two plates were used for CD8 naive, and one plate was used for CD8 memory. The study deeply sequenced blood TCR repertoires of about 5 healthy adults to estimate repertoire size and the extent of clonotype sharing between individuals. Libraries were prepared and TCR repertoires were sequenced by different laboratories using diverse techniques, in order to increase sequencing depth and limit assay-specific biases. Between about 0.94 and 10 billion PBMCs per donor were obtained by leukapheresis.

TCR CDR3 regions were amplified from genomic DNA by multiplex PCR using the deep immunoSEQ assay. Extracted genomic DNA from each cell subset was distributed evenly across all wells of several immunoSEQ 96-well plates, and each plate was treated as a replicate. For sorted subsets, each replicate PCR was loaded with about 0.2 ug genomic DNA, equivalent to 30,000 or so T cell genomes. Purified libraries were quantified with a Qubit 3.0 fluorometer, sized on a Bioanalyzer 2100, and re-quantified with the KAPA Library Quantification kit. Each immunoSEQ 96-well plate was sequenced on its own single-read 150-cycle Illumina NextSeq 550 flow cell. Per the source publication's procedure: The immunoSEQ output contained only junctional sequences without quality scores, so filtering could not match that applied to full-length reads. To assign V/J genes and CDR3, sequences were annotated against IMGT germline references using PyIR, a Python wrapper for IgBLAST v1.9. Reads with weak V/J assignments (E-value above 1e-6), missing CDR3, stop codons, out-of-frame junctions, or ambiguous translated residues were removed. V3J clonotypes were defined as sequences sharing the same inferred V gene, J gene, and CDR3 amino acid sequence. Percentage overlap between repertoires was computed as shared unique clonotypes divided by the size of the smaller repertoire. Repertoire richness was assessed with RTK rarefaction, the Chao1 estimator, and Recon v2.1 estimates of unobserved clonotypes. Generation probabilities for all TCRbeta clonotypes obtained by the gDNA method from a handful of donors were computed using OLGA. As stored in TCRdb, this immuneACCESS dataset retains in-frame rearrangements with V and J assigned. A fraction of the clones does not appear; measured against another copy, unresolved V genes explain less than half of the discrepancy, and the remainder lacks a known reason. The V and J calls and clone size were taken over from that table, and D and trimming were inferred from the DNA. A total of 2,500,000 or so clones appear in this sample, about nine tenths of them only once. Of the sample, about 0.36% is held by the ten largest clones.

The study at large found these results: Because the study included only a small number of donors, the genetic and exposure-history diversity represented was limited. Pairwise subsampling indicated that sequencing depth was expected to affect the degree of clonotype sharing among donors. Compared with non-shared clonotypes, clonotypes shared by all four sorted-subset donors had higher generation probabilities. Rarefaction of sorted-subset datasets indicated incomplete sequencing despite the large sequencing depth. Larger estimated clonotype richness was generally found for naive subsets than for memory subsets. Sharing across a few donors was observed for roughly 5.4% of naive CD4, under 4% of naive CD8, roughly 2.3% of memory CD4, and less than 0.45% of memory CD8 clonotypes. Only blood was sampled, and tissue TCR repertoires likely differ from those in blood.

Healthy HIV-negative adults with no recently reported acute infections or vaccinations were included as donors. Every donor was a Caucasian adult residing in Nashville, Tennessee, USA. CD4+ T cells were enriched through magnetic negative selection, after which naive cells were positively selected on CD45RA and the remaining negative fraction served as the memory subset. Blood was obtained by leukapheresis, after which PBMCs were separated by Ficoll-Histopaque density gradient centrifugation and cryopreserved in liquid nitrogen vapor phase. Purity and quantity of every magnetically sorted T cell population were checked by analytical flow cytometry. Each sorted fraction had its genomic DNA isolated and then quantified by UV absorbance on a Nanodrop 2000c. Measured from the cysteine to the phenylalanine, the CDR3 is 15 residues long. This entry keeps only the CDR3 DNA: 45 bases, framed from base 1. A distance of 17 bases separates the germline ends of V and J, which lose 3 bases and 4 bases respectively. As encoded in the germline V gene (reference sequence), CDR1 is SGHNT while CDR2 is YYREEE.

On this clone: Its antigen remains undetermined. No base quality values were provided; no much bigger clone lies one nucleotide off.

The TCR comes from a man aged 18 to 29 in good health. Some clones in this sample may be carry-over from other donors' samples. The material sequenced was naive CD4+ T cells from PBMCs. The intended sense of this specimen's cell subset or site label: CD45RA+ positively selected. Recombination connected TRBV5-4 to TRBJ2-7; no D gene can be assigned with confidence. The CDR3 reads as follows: CASSSSHGPVYEQYF. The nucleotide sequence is TGTGCCAGCAGCTCGAGTCATGGCCCGGTGTACGAGCAGTACTTC.